Following are 25 T cell receptor beta chains from one sample sequenced in a study of shared clonotypes between healthy human individuals. Sequencing used immunoSEQ multiplex PCR; TCRdb keeps in-frame clones, though not all of them. The profile shows about 1.5 million clones, 95% to 99% of them singletons. The sample comprised naive CD4+ T cells sorted from blood. Subset specified: CD45RA+ positively selected. The receptors derive from a man aged 25 to 40 in good health.

The gene calls are TRBV5-6 and TRBJ2-5, with 8 bases fitting TRBD2. With 2 bases clipped from V and 7 bases from J, the junction kept 10 bases outside the gene matches. Germline assignment: CDR1 SGHDT and CDR2 YYEEEE. This CDR3 has 15 residues. The CDR3 DNA follows: TGTGCCAGCAGCTTCAGAGCGGGAGCTTACGGGACCCAGTACTTC. It encodes CASSFRAGAYGTQYF.

A remark on this clone: The same CDR3 can be traced to other DNA sequences in this sample. CDR3 in DNA: TGCAGTGCTACCGGGACAGATACGCAGTATTTT. Residues: CSATGTDTQYF. The rearrangement uses TRBV20-1 and TRBJ2-3; D is unresolved. Germline V lookup: CDR1 DFQATT, CDR2 SNEGSKA (reference sequence). Trimming removed 4 bases at V and 3 bases at J, with 5 bases between. The CDR3 is 11 residues long.

V usage is TRBV29-1 and J usage is TRBJ1-1, with D maybe TRBD1 (6 bases). This CDR3 is built from 12 residues. V was pared by 8 bases and J by 9 bases, with 19 bases between. The germline V gene encodes CDR1 SQVTM and CDR2 ANQGSEA. As DNA, the CDR3 is TGCAGCCAATGGGGGCCGTCGGGTAAAGCTTTCTTT. Translating gives CSQWGPSGKAFF.

This clone was recorded once. The chain links TRBV2 to TRBJ2-7; TRBD2 matches at 7 bases. Trimming at V came to 3 bases and at J to 9 bases, leaving 5 bases not matched to a gene. The CDR3 runs 12 residues. The V gene's germline CDR1 is SNHLY and CDR2 FYNNEI. The CDR3 bases are TGTGCCAGCAGTGACGGCGGCGGGGGGCAGTACTTC. Translated: CASSDGGGGQYF.

This chain connects TRBV7-2 to TRBJ1-3; TRBD1 agrees at 7 bases. Losses at the gene ends were 5 bases for V and 5 bases for J; bases not matched to a gene: 3. Germline V lookup: CDR1 SGHTA, CDR2 FQGNSA. The CDR3 length is 13 residues. CDR3 sequence (DNA): TGTGCCAGCAGCCGGGACAGAAGAAACACCATATATTTT. Translation gives CASSRDRRNTIYF.

The chain combines TRBV7-9 with TRBJ2-5; a possible D gene is TRBD2 (5 bases). Germline V gives CDR1 SEHNR, CDR2 FQNEAQ (reference sequence). The CDR3 runs to 13 residues. Trimming shortened V by 1 base and J by 5 bases, and 8 bases separated the two germline ends. The CDR3 region is CASSLDSGETQYF. The CDR3 coding sequence is TGTGCCAGCAGCTTAGATTCGGGGGAGACCCAGTACTTC.

This chain joins TRBV19 and TRBJ2-1; D call uncertain. Germline assignment: CDR1 LNHDA and CDR2 SQIVND (reference sequence). V lost 0 bases and J lost 9, with 12 bases in between. The CDR3 has 14 residues. Written as DNA, the CDR3 is TGTGCCAGTAGTATAGAAACCTCGGGTTCTGAGCAGTTCTTC. Its translation is CASSIETSGSEQFF.

This sequence joins TRBV19 and TRBJ1-1; 8 positions match TRBD1. J lost 1 base, V lost 8 bases, and 3 bases had no gene match. CDR1 is LNHDA, CDR2 SQIVND, per germline (reference sequence). This CDR3 is 13 amino acids long. The CDR3 region has the DNA TGTGCCAGTGCCAGGGGGCCGAACACTGAAGCTTTCTTT. This sequence encodes CASARGPNTEAFF.

The CDR3 is CASSLPGQIYEQYF. The CDR3 DNA is TGTGCCAGCAGCCTCCCAGGGCAGATCTACGAGCAGTACTTC. The chain links TRBV28 to TRBJ2-7; TRBD1 is a possible D gene (5 bases). This CDR3 has 14 amino acids. Trimming pared 6 bases from V and 3 bases from J, leaving 15 bases between. Germline CDR1 and CDR2: MDHEN and SYDVKM.

V is TRBV11-2 and J is TRBJ2-3, with TRBD1 as a possible D gene (5 bases). The CDR3 is made up of 15 amino acids. Looked up from germline, CDR1 is SGHAT and CDR2 is FQNNGV. The V end lost 5 bases, the J end lost 2 bases, and 14 bases lay between the germline ends. The CDR3 spells CASSQTVGNTDTQYF. DNA of the CDR3: TGTGCCAGCAGCCAGACAGTGGGGAACACAGATACGCAGTATTTT.

This chain uses TRBV9 with TRBJ2-7, with D possibly called TRBD1 or TRBD2 (5 bases each). Germline loops: CDR1 SGDLS, CDR2 YYNGEE. The CDR3 sequence is 13 residues long. The germline V and J ends were trimmed by 3 bases and 4 bases, with 11 bases remaining between them. In DNA, the CDR3 is TGTGCCAGCAGCGGGGGCAGCGGATACGAGCAGTACTTC. Its translation is CASSGGSGYEQYF.

As to this clone: Other DNA sequences from this sample encode an identical CDR3 as well. The V gene is TRBV6-5, the J gene TRBJ1-2; weak D call: TRBD1 (5 bases). CDR1 and CDR2 (germline): MNHEY, SVGAGI. The CDR3 spans 11 residues. With 8 bases removed from V and 4 bases from J, the gap between germline ends came to 8 bases. CDR3 sequence: CASGGGYGYTF. The CDR3 nucleotides are TGTGCCAGCGGGGGAGGCTATGGCTACACCTTC.

This chain links TRBV7-8 with TRBJ2-5; D remains ambiguous. The CDR3 has 14 residues. V lost 1 base to trimming and J lost 1 base, with 7 bases between them. The germline V gene has CDR1 SGHVS and CDR2 FQNEAQ. The CDR3 DNA is TGTGCCAGCAGCTTAGGTGGCAGCCAAGAGACCCAGTACTTC. This translates into CASSLGGSQETQYF.

This clone was observed a single time. V gene TRBV7-2 combines with J gene TRBJ1-1, with D unresolved. CDR1 and CDR2 (germline): SGHTA, FQGNSA. The CDR3 is 14 residues long. Trimming removed 2 bases from V and 6 bases from J, with 13 bases in between. CDR3 nucleotides: TGTGCCAGCAGCTTAATCATCGGGATCGCTGAAGCTTTCTTT. It codes for CASSLIIGIAEAFF.

The rearrangement joins TRBV5-1 to TRBJ2-7; D remains unclear. Germline-derived CDR1 and CDR2 are SGHRS and YFSETQ. The CDR3 sequence is 14 residues long. The V end was cut by 4 bases, the J end by 4 bases, with 15 bases between. The CDR3 loop reads CASSKTVGEYEQYF. DNA of the CDR3: TGCGCCAGCAGCAAAACAGTGGGCGAGTACGAGCAGTACTTC.

The rearrangement uses TRBV7-8 and TRBJ2-7; TRBD2 matches 8 bases. The CDR3 loop spans 15 amino acids. V lost 5 bases and J lost 4; bases outside the gene matches: 10. CDR1 and CDR2 (germline): SGHVS, FQNEAQ. This CDR3 reads CASSPSQRGTYEQYF. The CDR3 DNA sequence: TGTGCCAGCAGCCCAAGCCAGCGGGGGACGTACGAGCAGTACTTC.

The J gene is TRBJ2-2, the V gene TRBV2; 10 positions agree with TRBD2. CDR1 is SNHLY and CDR2 is FYNNEI in the germline V gene. J gave up 6 bases and V 5 bases, and 6 bases lay outside the gene matches. The CDR3 consists of 15 residues. This CDR3 reads CASSQLAGGAGELFF. The CDR3 DNA reads as TGTGCCAGCAGTCAATTAGCGGGAGGAGCCGGGGAGCTGTTTTTT.

The CDR3 nucleotides read TGTGCCAGCAGCCCGAGTATCCGGGGCTTAGCCGATGAGCAGTTCTTC. Its translation is CASSPSIRGLADEQFF. This chain joins TRBV14 and TRBJ2-1; D might be TRBD1 or TRBD2, each matching 5 bases. The V gene lost 4 bases and the J gene lost 8 bases, with 21 bases spanning the gap. Germline V gives CDR1 SGHDN, CDR2 FVKESK. This CDR3 has 16 amino acids.

V usage is TRBV7-8 and J usage is TRBJ2-7; 7 bases agree with TRBD2. Germline CDR1 is SGHVS and CDR2 is FQNEAQ. V lost 4 bases, J lost 2 bases, and 5 bases stayed unmatched. The CDR3 spans 14 residues. The DNA for the CDR3 is TGTGCCAGCAGCTCCACTAGCGCCACCTACGAGCAGTACTTC. Translation gives CASSSTSATYEQYF.

CDR3 nucleotide sequence: TGTGCCAGCAGCTTGAGGGGTTTGGAGACCCAGTACTTC. Its translation: CASSLRGLETQYF. V is TRBV7-9 and J is TRBJ2-5; tentatively, D is TRBD1 or TRBD2 (5 bases each). Trimming shortened V by 3 bases and J by 5 bases, and 10 bases separated the two germline ends. The CDR3 has 13 amino acids. CDR1 is SEHNR and CDR2 is FQNEAQ in the germline V gene (reference sequence).

In its sample, this clone was seen once. The chain links TRBV6-5 to TRBJ2-5; 7 nucleotides match TRBD2. V gave up 6 bases and J gave up 2 bases; unmatched junction bases: 3. Germline-derived CDR1 and CDR2 are MNHEY and SVGAGI. This CDR3 spans 13 amino acids. The CDR3 loop reads CASSGLVQETQYF. The CDR3 bases are TGTGCCAGCAGCGGACTAGTTCAAGAGACCCAGTACTTC.

The gene calls are TRBV9 and TRBJ1-1; D gene ambiguous. V shed 0 bases and J shed 6 bases, with 9 bases lying between them. Germline CDR1 is SGDLS and CDR2 is YYNGEE. The CDR3 contains 13 residues. The CDR3 DNA reads as TGTGCCAGCAGCGTAGGCCAAATGTCTGAAGCTTTCTTT. Encoded protein: CASSVGQMSEAFF.

The CDR3 DNA sequence: TGCAGCGTTGACATCACTGGGGCCAACGTCCTGACTTTC. It translates to CSVDITGANVLTF. The chain employs TRBV29-1 and TRBJ2-6; D is undetermined. Looked up from germline, CDR1 is SQVTM and CDR2 is ANQGSEA. V was cut by 3 bases and J by 2 bases, with 5 bases left in between. CDR3 length equals 13 residues. Using reference TRBV29-1 and TRBJ2-6 for the parts outside the CDR3, the full variable domain is SAVISQKPSRDICQRGTSLTIQCQVDSQVTMMFWYRQQPGQSLTLIATANQGSEATYESGFVIDKFPISRPNLTFSTLTVSNMSPEDSSIYLCSVDITGANVLTFGAGSRLTVL.

J is TRBJ2-4 and V is TRBV21-1; whether TRBD2, the table's D call, matches the DNA was not checked. TRBV21-1 is flagged as a pseudogene. This CDR3 has 15 residues. As DNA, the CDR3 is TGTGCCAGCAGCAGGACTTCTAAAGCCAAAAACATTCAGTACTTC. This codes for CASSRTSKAKNIQYF.

The chain employs TRBV7-2 and TRBJ1-3; D not resolved. The CDR3 runs 16 residues. Trimming left V 8 bases short and J 0 bases short, with 17 bases between. Germline V CDR1 and CDR2: SGHTA, FQGNSA. For the CDR3, the DNA is TGTGCCAGCCGCACGCGAGGCGGGAACTCTGGAAACACCATATATTTT. Residues: CASRTRGGNSGNTIYF.